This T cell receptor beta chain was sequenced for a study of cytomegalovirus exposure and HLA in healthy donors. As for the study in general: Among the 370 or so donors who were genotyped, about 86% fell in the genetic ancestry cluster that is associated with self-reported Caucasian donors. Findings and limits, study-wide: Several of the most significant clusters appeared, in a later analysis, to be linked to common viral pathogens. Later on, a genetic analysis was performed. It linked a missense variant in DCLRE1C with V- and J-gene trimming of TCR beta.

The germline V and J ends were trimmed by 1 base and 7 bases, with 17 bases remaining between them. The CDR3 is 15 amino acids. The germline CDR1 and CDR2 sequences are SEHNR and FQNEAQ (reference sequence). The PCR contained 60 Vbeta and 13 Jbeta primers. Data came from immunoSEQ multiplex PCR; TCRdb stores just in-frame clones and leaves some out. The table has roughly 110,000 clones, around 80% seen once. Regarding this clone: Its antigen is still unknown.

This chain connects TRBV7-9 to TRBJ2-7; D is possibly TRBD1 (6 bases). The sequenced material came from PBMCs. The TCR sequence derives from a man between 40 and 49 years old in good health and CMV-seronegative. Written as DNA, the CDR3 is TGTGCCAGCAGCTTAGGTTCAGGGCCAGGGGAGGAGCAGTACTTC. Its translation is CASSLGSGPGEEQYF. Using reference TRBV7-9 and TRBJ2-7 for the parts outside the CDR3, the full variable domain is DTGVSQNPRHKITKRGQNVTFRCDPISEHNRLYWYRQTLGQGPEFLTYFQNEAQLEKSRLLSDRFSAERPKGSFSTLEIQRTEQGDSAMYLCASSLGSGPGEEQYFGPGTRLTVT.